This T cell receptor beta chain was sequenced for a study of CD8+ T cells in alopecia areata. Germline V gene data show CDR1 as MGHDK and CDR2 as SYGVNS. The CDR3 has 14 residues. The ends were cut back, 2 bases at V and 2 bases at J, with 10 bases in the middle. RNA extraction was followed by reverse transcription into cDNA, which acted as the sequencing template. Repertoires were generated with immunoSEQ multiplex PCR, while TCRdb's copy carries only in-frame clones and drops some. Of 110,000 to 150,000 clones listed, 45% to 65% are singletons. The treatment denotes: oral pan-JAK inhibitor, 5-10 mg twice daily.

This sequence joins TRBV25-1 and TRBJ2-7; a weak D match, TRBD1 (6 bases). The receptor was derived from a human donor with alopecia areata. The starting material was CD8+ T cells sorted from blood, obtained at week 4, from a patient treated with tofacitinib. The CDR3 spells CASSEGGYPYEQYF. The CDR3, as DNA: TGTGCCAGCAGTGAAGGGGGCTACCCCTACGAGCAGTACTTC.